The TCR beta chain under discussion was sequenced for a study of T cells in Graves' hyperthyroidism and ophthalmopathy. In germline, CDR1 is LNHDA, CDR2 SQIVND (reference sequence). The germline V and J ends were trimmed by 5 bases and 4 bases, with 12 bases remaining between them. CDR3 length: 14 residues. The CDR3 regions of TCR beta were amplified from RNA transcripts. HTBI primers drove first-round RT-PCR of the TCR CDR3. Using its own MiXCR run on the multiplex PCR reads, TCRdb lists one record per CDR3 protein. The table shows hundreds of thousands of distinct CDR3 sequences, with roughly a sixth occurring only once.

The sample was blood. V gene TRBV19 combines with J gene TRBJ1-3; D is perhaps TRBD1 (6 bases). This sequence originates from a young woman with Graves' hyperthyroidism. The CDR3 bases are TGTGCCAGTAGTGCGGGGGGCGCCGGAAACACCATATATTTT. This codes for CASSAGGAGNTIYF.